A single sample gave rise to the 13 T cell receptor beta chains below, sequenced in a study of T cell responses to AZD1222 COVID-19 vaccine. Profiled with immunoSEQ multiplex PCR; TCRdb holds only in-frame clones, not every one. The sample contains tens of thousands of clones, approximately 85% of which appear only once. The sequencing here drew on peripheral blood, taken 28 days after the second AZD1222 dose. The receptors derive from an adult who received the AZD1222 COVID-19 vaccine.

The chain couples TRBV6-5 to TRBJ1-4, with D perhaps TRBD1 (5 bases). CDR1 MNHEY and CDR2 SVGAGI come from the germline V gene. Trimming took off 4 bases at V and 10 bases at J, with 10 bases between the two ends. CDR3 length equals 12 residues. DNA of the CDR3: TGTGCCAGCAGTTCCAGGGACGGAAAACTGTTTTTT. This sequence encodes CASSSRDGKLFF.

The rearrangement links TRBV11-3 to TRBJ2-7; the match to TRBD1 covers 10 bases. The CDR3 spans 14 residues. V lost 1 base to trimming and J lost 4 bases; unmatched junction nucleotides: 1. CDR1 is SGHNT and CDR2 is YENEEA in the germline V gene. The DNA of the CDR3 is TGTGCCAGCAGCTTAGCGGGACAGGGGTACGAGCAGTACTTC. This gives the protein CASSLAGQGYEQYF.

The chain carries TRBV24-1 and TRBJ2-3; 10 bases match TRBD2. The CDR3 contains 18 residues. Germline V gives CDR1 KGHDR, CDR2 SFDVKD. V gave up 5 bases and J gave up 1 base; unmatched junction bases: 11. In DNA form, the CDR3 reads TGTGCCACCAGTGTAGCCGCGCTAGCGGGGGTAGGCACAGATACGCAGTATTTT. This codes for CATSVAALAGVGTDTQYF.

CDR3 bases: TGTGCCAGCAGCCCACAGGGGGGTAATTCACCCCTCCACTTT. Encoded protein: CASSPQGGNSPLHF. This chain links TRBV14 with TRBJ1-6; 8 nucleotides line up with TRBD1. V was clipped by 4 bases and J by 6 bases; unmatched bases: 2. CDR3 size: 14 residues. Germline V gene lookup returns CDR1 SGHDN and CDR2 FVKESK.

The CDR3 nucleotides are TGTGCCAGCATCCCTAGAGCGGCAGGGGCGAACACTGAAGCTTTCTTT. As protein: CASIPRAAGANTEAFF. The chain uses TRBV7-2 and TRBJ1-1; a weak D match, TRBD1 (6 bases). This CDR3 is built from 16 residues. CDR1 is SGHTA, CDR2 FQGNSA, per germline. Trimming took 7 bases from V and 1 from J, leaving 19 bases between them.

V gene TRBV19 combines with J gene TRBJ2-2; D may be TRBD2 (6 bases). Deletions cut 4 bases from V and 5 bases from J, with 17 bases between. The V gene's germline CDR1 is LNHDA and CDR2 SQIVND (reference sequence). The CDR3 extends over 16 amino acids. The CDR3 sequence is CASSTPQLGGTGELFF. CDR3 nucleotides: TGTGCCAGTAGTACCCCCCAACTGGGGGGAACCGGGGAGCTGTTTTTT.

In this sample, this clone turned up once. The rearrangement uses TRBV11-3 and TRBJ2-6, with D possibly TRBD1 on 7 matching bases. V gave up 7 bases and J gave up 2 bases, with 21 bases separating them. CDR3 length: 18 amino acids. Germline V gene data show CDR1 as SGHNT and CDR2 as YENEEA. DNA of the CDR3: TGTGCCAGCACCACTTTAGGAGGGGGCAAGGCTGGGGCCAACGTCCTGACTTTC. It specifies CASTTLGGGKAGANVLTF.

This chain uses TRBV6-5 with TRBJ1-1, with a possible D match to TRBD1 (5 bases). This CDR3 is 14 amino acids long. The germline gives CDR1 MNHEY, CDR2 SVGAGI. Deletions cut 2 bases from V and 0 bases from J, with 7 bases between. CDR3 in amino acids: CASSYGGLNTEAFF. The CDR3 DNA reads TGTGCCAGCAGTTACGGGGGTCTGAACACTGAAGCTTTCTTT.

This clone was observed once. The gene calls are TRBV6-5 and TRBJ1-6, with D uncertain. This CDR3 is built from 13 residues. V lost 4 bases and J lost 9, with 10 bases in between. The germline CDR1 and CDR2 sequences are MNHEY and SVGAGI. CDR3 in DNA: TGTGCCAGCAGTTCGCAGGAAGGTTCACCCCTCCACTTT. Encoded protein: CASSSQEGSPLHF.

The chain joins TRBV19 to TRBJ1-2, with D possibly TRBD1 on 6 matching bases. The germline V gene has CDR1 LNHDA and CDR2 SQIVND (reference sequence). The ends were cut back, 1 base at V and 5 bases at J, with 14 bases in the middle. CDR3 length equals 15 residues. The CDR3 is CASSIGRRGTYGYTF. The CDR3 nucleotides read TGTGCCAGTAGTATAGGACGAAGGGGGACGTATGGCTACACCTTC.

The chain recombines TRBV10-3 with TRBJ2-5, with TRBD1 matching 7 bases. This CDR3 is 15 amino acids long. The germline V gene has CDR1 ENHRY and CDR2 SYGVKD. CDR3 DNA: TGTGCGGCTACAATCGGTAGGGGGCAGGGAGAGACCCAGTACTTC. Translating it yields CAATIGRGQGETQYF.

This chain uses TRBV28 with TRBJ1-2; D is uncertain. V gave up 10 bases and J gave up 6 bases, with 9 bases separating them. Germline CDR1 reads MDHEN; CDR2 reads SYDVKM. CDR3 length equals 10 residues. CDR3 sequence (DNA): TGTGCCACCCTATGGGATGGCTACACCTTC. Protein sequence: CATLWDGYTF.

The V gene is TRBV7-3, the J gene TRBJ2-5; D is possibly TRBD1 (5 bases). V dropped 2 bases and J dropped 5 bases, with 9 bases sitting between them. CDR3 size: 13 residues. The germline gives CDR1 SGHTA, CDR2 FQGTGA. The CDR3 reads CASSLQGWETQYF. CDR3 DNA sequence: TGTGCCAGCAGCTTACAGGGTTGGGAGACCCAGTACTTC.